A selection of T cell receptor beta chains follows, all from one sample in a study of T cell responses to AZD1222 COVID-19 vaccine. TCRdb's table, derived via immunoSEQ multiplex PCR, lists solely in-frame clones and lacks some. This table has 160,000 or so clones, more than 80% appearing once. Material: peripheral blood, obtained 28 days after the second dose of the MenACWY control vaccine. These receptors were obtained from an adult who received the MenACWY meningococcal vaccine as a control. Both conserved end residues are part of each CDR3. The listing skips clone size in some rows; elsewhere it reads once, few, many or a size class.

V: TRBV6-2/TRBV6-3
size: .
J: TRBJ2-7
CDR3: CASSYTSGRAFLYEQYF

V: TRBV18
size: .
J: TRBJ2-1
CDR3: CATRLAGSSYNEQFF

V: TRBV7-9
size: .
J: TRBJ1-1
CDR3: CASSLQDTEAFF

V: TRBV11-3
size: once
J: TRBJ1-3
CDR3: CASSWGSGNTIYF

V: TRBV10-1
size: .
J: TRBJ2-3
CDR3: CASSENTGFADTQYF

V: TRBV7-3
size: once
J: TRBJ2-3
CDR3: CASSLAPLTDTQYF

V: TRBV6-2/TRBV6-3
size: .
J: TRBJ2-3
CDR3: CASSYVAGTSVSTDTQYF

V: TRBV7-9
size: .
J: TRBJ1-3
CDR3: CASSLSGDLGNTIYF

V: TRBV4-1
size: once
J: TRBJ1-2
CDR3: CASSQTGGYGYTF

V: TRBV27
size: .
J: TRBJ1-1
CDR3: CASSPRGPDTEAFF

V: TRBV27
size: .
J: TRBJ2-2
CDR3: CASSLANTGELFF

V: TRBV7-2
size: .
J: TRBJ2-7
CDR3: CASSLEGGSGLLHYEQYF

V: TRBV6-5
size: .
J: TRBJ2-5
CDR3: CASSYSSVGVETQYF

V: TRBV24-1
size: .
J: TRBJ1-2
CDR3: CATYSGTGGPRGYTF

V: TRBV9
size: .
J: TRBJ2-7
CDR3: CASSPFGGSSYEQYF

V: TRBV6-5
size: .
J: TRBJ1-6
CDR3: CASSYMVDSPLHF

V: TRBV19
size: .
J: TRBJ1-2
CDR3: CASSTLADTPRYGYTF

V: TRBV19
size: .
J: TRBJ1-3
CDR3: CASSGKTGNTIYF

V: TRBV28
size: .
J: TRBJ1-5
CDR3: CASSQGARTQPQHF

V: TRBV4-1
size: .
J: TRBJ1-5
CDR3: CASSQGPWYSNQPQHF

V: TRBV18
size: .
J: TRBJ2-7
CDR3: CASTPVQNPYEQYF

V: TRBV24-1
size: .
J: TRBJ2-7
CDR3: CATSRGQGYEQYF

V: TRBV29-1
size: .
J: TRBJ2-5
CDR3: CSVVYRETQYF

V: TRBV11-2
size: .
J: TRBJ1-3
CDR3: CASSNRESSGNTIYF

V: TRBV7-2
size: once
J: TRBJ1-3
CDR3: CASSFGRSSGNTIYF

V: TRBV4-1
size: .
J: TRBJ1-4
CDR3: CASSQVGGGEVFSNFKQFF

V: TRBV21-1
size: few
J: TRBJ2-7
CDR3: CASSKGSETCYEQYF

V: TRBV5-1
size: .
J: TRBJ1-5
CDR3: CASSPQGLSNQPQHF

V: TRBV7-2
size: .
J: TRBJ1-5
CDR3: CASSLVSVSNQPQHF

V: TRBV28
size: .
J: TRBJ2-7
CDR3: CASSSGSAVSSYEQYF

V: TRBV7-3
size: .
J: TRBJ2-2
CDR3: CASSLVRTPNTGELFF

V: TRBV6-2/TRBV6-3
size: .
J: TRBJ2-1
CDR3: CASSYSLGPQNEQFF

V: TRBV28
size: .
J: TRBJ2-7
CDR3: CASSLRLQGSYEQYF

V: TRBV19
size: .
J: TRBJ2-2
CDR3: CASKMAGMNTGELFF

V: TRBV27
size: .
J: TRBJ1-2
CDR3: CASSLSPRDRGWRDGYTF

V: TRBV19
size: once
J: TRBJ1-5
CDR3: CASETGGNQPQHF

V: TRBV5-5
size: .
J: TRBJ2-7
CDR3: CASSSGTGGYEQYF

V: TRBV5-6
size: .
J: TRBJ2-2
CDR3: CASSLLDRGNGELFF

V: TRBV30
size: .
J: TRBJ1-2
CDR3: CAWSVWTGANYGYTF

V: TRBV28
size: few
J: TRBJ2-2
CDR3: CASSPELFF

V: TRBV25-1
size: .
J: TRBJ2-3
CDR3: CASSRGTSTDTQYF

V: TRBV5-1
size: few
J: TRBJ2-7
CDR3: CASSFTLYEQYF

V: TRBV6-5
size: .
J: TRBJ1-2
CDR3: CASTWSGTGDGYTF

V: TRBV7-2
size: .
J: TRBJ2-1
CDR3: CASSRVAGGLYNEQFF

V: TRBV10-3
size: once
J: TRBJ1-2
CDR3: CAISESTGRDGYTF

V: TRBV7-2
size: once
J: TRBJ1-6
CDR3: CASSLESYGSPLHF

V: TRBV3-1/TRBV3-2
size: few
J: TRBJ2-7
CDR3: CASSQGLPSHNEQYF